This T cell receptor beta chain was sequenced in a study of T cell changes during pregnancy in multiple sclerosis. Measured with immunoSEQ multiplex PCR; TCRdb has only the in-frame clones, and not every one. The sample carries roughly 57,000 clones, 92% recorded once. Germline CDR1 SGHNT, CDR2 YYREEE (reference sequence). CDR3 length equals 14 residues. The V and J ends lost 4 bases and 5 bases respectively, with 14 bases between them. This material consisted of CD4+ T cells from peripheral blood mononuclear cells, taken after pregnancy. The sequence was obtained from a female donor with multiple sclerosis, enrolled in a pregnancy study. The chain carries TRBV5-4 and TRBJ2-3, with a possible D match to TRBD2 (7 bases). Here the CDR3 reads CASSGRGALDTQYF. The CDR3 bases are TGTGCCAGCAGCGGACGGGGGGCTCTAGATACGCAGTATTTT. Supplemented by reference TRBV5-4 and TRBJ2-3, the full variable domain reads ETGVTQSPTHLIKTRGQQVTLRCSSQSGHNTVSWYQQALGQGPQFIFQYYREEENGRGNFPPRFSGLQFPNYSSELNVNALELDDSALYLCASSGRGALDTQYFGPGTRLTVL.